Shown below are 21 T cell receptor beta chains from a single sample sequenced in a study of CD8+CD57+ T cells in acquired aplastic anemia. CDR3 and TCR beta VDJ profiling relied on a genomic DNA template. Via MiXCR, TCRdb re-called the reads, giving one row per CDR3 protein. The table includes approximately 300,000 distinct CDR3 sequences, approximately 58% detected once. An expansion of CD8+CD57+ cells by flow cytometry had been shown in patients chosen for sequencing. The specimen sequenced was sorted CD4+, CD8+, or CD8+CD57+ T cells (not recorded which) from PBMCs. The source is a human donor with aplastic anemia.

The V and J genes are TRBV14 and TRBJ2-5; TRBD2 is a possible D gene (5 bases). V shed 3 bases and J shed 5 bases, with 13 bases lying between them. The CDR3 has 14 amino acids. CDR1 is SGHDN and CDR2 is FVKESK in the germline V gene. The CDR3 reads CASSHRGFGETQYF. In nucleotides, the CDR3 is TGTGCCAGCAGCCACCGAGGGTTCGGCGAGACCCAGTACTTC.

This clonotype has at least ten counts. The J gene is TRBJ1-4, the V gene TRBV3-1, with TRBD1 identical over 7 bases. The germline V gene has CDR1 LGHDT and CDR2 YNNKEL (reference sequence). The CDR3 length is 15 residues. The V gene end was trimmed by 2 bases and the J gene end by 4 bases; junction bases not matched to a gene: 4. The CDR3 nucleotides are TGTGCCAGCAGCCAAAGGGACAGACTTAATGAAAAACTGTTTTTT. It specifies CASSQRDRLNEKLFF.

There are many counts of this clonotype. This sequence joins TRBV5-1 and TRBJ2-3; D is possibly TRBD1 (5 bases). V lost 0 bases to trimming and J lost 4 bases, with 9 bases between them. Germline values: CDR1 SGHRS, CDR2 YFSETQ. The CDR3 is 14 residues long. CDR3 bases: TGCGCCAGCAGCTTGGGGGGCGGACCAGATACGCAGTATTTT. It encodes CASSLGGGPDTQYF.

This sequence joins TRBV20-1 and TRBJ2-1; D gene unclear. V dropped 0 bases and J dropped 12 bases, with 12 bases sitting between them. There are 12 residues in the CDR3. CDR1 is DFQATT and CDR2 is SNEGSKA in the germline V gene (reference sequence). The CDR3 here is CSARDPASVQFF. For the CDR3, the DNA is TGCAGTGCTAGAGATCCCGCGAGTGTGCAGTTCTTC.

The genes are TRBV9 and TRBJ1-5; no clear D. The CDR3 loop spans 14 amino acids. Trimming cost V 3 bases and J 4 bases, with 11 bases left between them. Germline lookup yields CDR1 SGDLS and CDR2 YYNGEE. The CDR3: CASSEGYKNQPQHF. The CDR3 DNA reads as TGTGCCAGCAGCGAGGGCTACAAGAATCAGCCCCAGCATTTT.

This clonotype was seen only once. This sequence joins TRBV7-2 and TRBJ1-2; 9 bases are a match to TRBD1. CDR3 length: 14 residues. Per the germline V gene, CDR1 is SGHTA and CDR2 is FQGNSA. J gave up 6 bases and V 4 bases, and 6 bases lay outside the gene matches. The CDR3 loop reads CASSWNRDRDGYTF. The DNA for the CDR3 is TGTGCCAGCAGCTGGAACCGGGACAGGGATGGCTACACCTTC.

This clonotype was recorded at least ten times. The chain joins TRBV6-5 to TRBJ1-3, with D maybe TRBD1 (6 bases). V was shortened by 0 bases and J by 0 bases, with 18 bases between the two germline ends. CDR3 size: 19 residues. Germline V lookup: CDR1 MNHEY, CDR2 SVGAGI. CDR3 in amino acids: CASSYSPGARTHSGNTIYF. The DNA for the CDR3 is TGTGCCAGCAGTTACTCACCAGGGGCCCGAACCCACTCTGGAAACACCATATATTTT.

The chain is built from TRBV20-1 and TRBJ2-5; 11 bases match TRBD1. CDR1 is DFQATT, CDR2 SNEGSKA, per germline (reference sequence). This CDR3 comprises 14 residues. CDR3 coding DNA: TGCAGAGGGGGCGGACAGGGGGCAAGAGAGACCCAGTACTTC. It encodes CRGGGQGARETQYF.

The V gene is TRBV12-3 or TRBV12-4, the J gene TRBJ1-2, with 10 bases that match TRBD1. The CDR3 runs to 16 residues. Unmatched junction bases numbered 14, after V lost 6 bases and J lost 7 bases. CDR3 nucleotide sequence: TGTGCCAGCAGCTCTGTACCGGGACAGGGGTTCGGTGGCTACACCTTC. Its translation: CASSSVPGQGFGGYTF.

This chain links TRBV5-1 with TRBJ1-2; possible D gene TRBD1, 5 bases. Germline V CDR1 and CDR2: SGHRS, YFSETQ. V was shortened by 0 bases and J by 6 bases, with 18 bases between the two germline ends. The CDR3 spans 16 residues. In nucleotides, the CDR3 is TGCGCCAGCAGCTTGGGGGGAATGAGGACACACAATGGCTACACCTTC. Its protein product is CASSLGGMRTHNGYTF.

This clonotype was seen a few times. V is TRBV7-3 and J is TRBJ2-3; possibly TRBD1 for D (6 bases). Germline V gene sequence: CDR1 SGHTA, CDR2 FQGTGA. The CDR3 runs to 13 residues. Trimming took off 6 bases at V and 3 bases at J, with 10 bases between the two ends. The DNA of the CDR3 is TGTGCCAGCAGTTCACAGGGAACAGATACGCAGTATTTT. It translates to CASSSQGTDTQYF.

This clonotype was seen only a few times. The chain is built from TRBV29-1 and TRBJ1-2; TRBD1 might be the D (5 bases). Trimming shortened V by 5 bases and J by 5 bases, and 12 bases separated the two germline ends. Germline V gives CDR1 SQVTM, CDR2 ANQGSEA. This CDR3 is built from 12 residues. The CDR3 is CSVRQGTYGYTF. The DNA for the CDR3 is TGCAGCGTTCGCCAGGGTACTTATGGCTACACCTTC.

On this clonotype itself: One junction end does not reproduce the germline sequence, and a read error may be involved. The rearrangement uses TRBV4-1 and TRBJ2-1; D perhaps matches TRBD2 (5 bases). CDR3 length: 13 residues. Germline V gene data show CDR1 as MGHRA and CDR2 as YSYEKL. CDR3 amino acids: CASSSGLGGEQFF. Here the CDR3 DNA reads TGTGCCAGCAGCTCCGGGCTAGGCGGGGAGCAGTTCTTC.

This clonotype was counted many times. The rearrangement joins TRBV19 to TRBJ2-7; weak D call: TRBD1 (5 bases). Germline-derived CDR1 and CDR2 are LNHDA and SQIVND (reference sequence). The CDR3 covers 15 residues. V was pared by 3 bases and J by 4 bases, with 16 bases between. The CDR3 region has the DNA TGTGCCAGTAGTATTCAGGGTGGCCCTCCTTACGAGCAGTACTTC. Translation: CASSIQGGPPYEQYF.

The rearrangement joins TRBV10-3 to TRBJ1-6; D is uncertain. This CDR3 contains 14 residues. The V gene's germline CDR1 is ENHRY and CDR2 SYGVKD. Trimming stripped 4 bases from V and 5 bases from J, with 9 bases between. CDR3 region: CAISVGVNNSPLHF. DNA for the CDR3: TGTGCCATCAGTGTAGGAGTTAATAATTCACCCCTCCACTTT.

J is TRBJ2-3 and V is TRBV2; 13 bases agree with TRBD2. From germline, CDR1 is SNHLY and CDR2 FYNNEI. V trimming: 8 bases; J trimming: 5 bases; junction bases outside the gene matches: 16. CDR3 length: 18 residues. CDR3 DNA sequence: TGTGCCAGCGCGGCTTCTCAACTAGCGGGAGGGCCCCAAGATACGCAGTATTTT. It encodes CASAASQLAGGPQDTQYF.

The chain couples TRBV19 to TRBJ2-3; TRBD2 matches 10 bases. This CDR3 spans 16 amino acids. Germline trimming cut 9 bases from V and 5 bases from J; bases unmatched to any gene: 14. Germline assignment: CDR1 LNHDA and CDR2 SQIVND (reference sequence). The CDR3 DNA reads TGTGCCAGCAGCCTCCTAGCGGGGGCCAAGGGAGATACGCAGTATTTT. Translation: CASSLLAGAKGDTQYF. The full variable domain, completed using reference TRBV19 and TRBJ2-3, is DGGITQSPKYLFRKEGQNVTLSCEQNLNHDAMYWYRQDPGQGLRLIYYSQIVNDFQKGDIAEGYSVSREKKESFPLTVTSAQKNPTAFYLCASSLLAGAKGDTQYFGPGTRLTVL.

This chain connects TRBV20-1 to TRBJ2-7; D possibly corresponds to TRBD2 (7 bases). In germline, CDR1 is DFQATT, CDR2 SNEGSKA (reference sequence). V was trimmed by 6 bases and J by 2 bases, leaving 23 bases between them. The CDR3 extends over 16 amino acids. The CDR3 spells CSASSRIGGLPYEQYF. As DNA, the CDR3 is TGCAGTGCCAGCAGCCGAATCGGGGGGCTTCCCTACGAGCAGTACTTC.

As regards this clonotype: A much larger clone sits a single nucleotide away, making a read error possible. The rearrangement links TRBV6-1 to TRBJ1-1, with 8 bases matching TRBD1. This CDR3 is built from 13 residues. CDR1 and CDR2 from the germline V gene are MNHNS and SASEGT. The CDR3 nucleotides are TGTGCCAGCAGTGGAACAGGGGGAACTGAAGCTCTCTTT. Translating gives CASSGTGGTEALF.

V usage is TRBV12-3 or TRBV12-4 and J usage is TRBJ1-6; 8 nucleotides line up with TRBD1. CDR3 length: 15 residues. The V segment lost 3 bases and the J segment 7 bases; nucleotides outside the gene matches: 5. In nucleotides, the CDR3 is TGTGCCAGCAGTTTTGCGGACAGGGAGAATTCACCCCTCCACTTT. As protein: CASSFADRENSPLHF.

The V and J genes are TRBV20-1 and TRBJ1-1; 8 nucleotides align to TRBD1. The germline V gene encodes CDR1 DFQATT and CDR2 SNEGSKA (reference sequence). Trimming took 6 bases from V and 1 from J; bases not matched to a gene: 7. The CDR3 sequence is 14 residues long. CDR3 region: CSASTGTGNTEAFF. The CDR3, as DNA: TGCAGTGCCTCAACCGGGACAGGGAACACTGAAGCTTTCTTT.